These 31 T cell receptor beta chains were all obtained from the same sample, sequenced in a study of CXCR3-negative and CXCR3-positive naive CD8 T cells. Researchers prepared the TRB cDNA libraries using 5' RACE with UMI labels. TCRdb re-analyzed the 5' RACE reads; it lists each CDR3 protein once, without DNA. This table holds around 41,000 distinct CDR3 sequences. The sequenced material came from memory CD8+ T cells from blood. These TCRs come from a human donor in good health. Some clones in this sample may be carry-over from other donors' samples.

The V call is TRBV2, the J call TRBJ2-1; TCRdb designates TRBD2, a call that cannot be tested without DNA. The CDR3 totals 14 residues. CDR1 is SNHLY and CDR2 is FYNNEI in the germline V gene. CDR3 sequence reads: CASSAPKIYNEQFF.

The J gene is TRBJ2-7, the V gene TRBV21-1; there is no DNA to check the TCRdb D call of TRBD1. TRBV21-1 is labeled a pseudogene. CDR3 length: 16 residues. The CDR3: CASSAFMGGTTYEQYF.

The genes are TRBV9 and TRBJ1-4; with no DNA, the TCRdb D assignment of TRBD1 cannot be verified. In germline, CDR1 is SGDLS, CDR2 YYNGEE. The CDR3 covers 13 residues. CDR3: CASSVGGEEKLFF.

This chain links TRBV3-1 with TRBJ2-7; TCRdb proposes TRBD1, but this gene call is untestable without DNA. There are 19 residues in the CDR3. Per germline, CDR1 LGHDT and CDR2 YNNKEL (reference sequence). CDR3 region: CASSQERQRLGLRVYEQYF.

This chain joins TRBV28 and TRBJ2-3; no DNA is available, so the TRBD2 call from TCRdb remains unchecked. The CDR3 consists of 15 residues. Germline V CDR1 and CDR2: MDHEN, SYDVKM. The CDR3 sequence: CASSLLAGLTDTQYF.

The chain employs TRBV12-3 or TRBV12-4 and TRBJ2-3. This CDR3 has 13 amino acids. The CDR3 is CASRPLVPDTQYF.

The chain combines TRBV5-5 with TRBJ1-5. In germline, CDR1 is SGHKS, CDR2 YYEKEE (reference sequence). This CDR3 has 14 amino acids. CDR3 loop: CASSGYEWGQPQHF.

The rearrangement joins TRBV4-1 to TRBJ1-4; TCRdb reports TRBD1, a call that lacks DNA to check it against. The CDR3 length is 18 residues. CDR1 and CDR2 from the germline V gene are MGHRA and YSYEKL. This CDR3 reads CASSQVQFGTGANEKLFF.

This sequence joins TRBV4-2 and TRBJ2-5. This CDR3 region has 12 residues. Germline V gene lookup returns CDR1 LGHNA and CDR2 YNFKEQ. The CDR3 protein is CASSQDLETQYF.

The chain is built from TRBV25-1 and TRBJ2-1. CDR3 length: 14 amino acids. Germline V gene data show CDR1 as MGHDK and CDR2 as SYGVNS. The CDR3 here is CASSEGDYYNEQFF.

The chain is built from TRBV6-5 and TRBJ2-7; TCRdb picks TRBD2, but there is no DNA to check that call. Germline CDR1 is MNHEY and CDR2 is SVGAGI. The CDR3 runs 17 residues. The CDR3 region is CASSRLPLAGGRDTQYF.

This sequence joins TRBV7-2 and TRBJ2-7; the TCRdb D gene call, TRBD1, has no DNA to confirm it. Germline V gene sequence: CDR1 SGHTA, CDR2 FQGNSA. This CDR3 is built from 17 residues. CDR3 in amino acids: CASGLAPGTFYSYEQYF.

This chain uses TRBV7-6 with TRBJ2-7. This CDR3 has 14 amino acids. Germline V gives CDR1 SGHVS, CDR2 FNYEAQ. CDR3: CASSPKTDTYEQYF.

This rearrangement joins TRBV5-1 to TRBJ1-6. Germline V CDR1 and CDR2: SGHRS, YFSETQ. This CDR3 contains 13 residues. This CDR3 reads CASSLGGRSPLHF.

The V call is TRBV5-4, the J call TRBJ1-6; TCRdb's D call, TRBD1, is unchecked because there is no DNA. Germline V gene sequence: CDR1 SGHNT, CDR2 YYREEE (reference sequence). This CDR3 spans 14 amino acids. The CDR3 loop is CASSLNGGNSPLHF. The entire variable domain, with the rest obtained from reference TRBV5-4 and TRBJ1-6, is as follows: ETGVTQSPTHLIKTRGQQVTLRCSSQSGHNTVSWYQQALGQGPQFIFQYYREEENGRGNFPPRFSGLQFPNYSSELNVNALELDDSALYLCASSLNGGNSPLHFGNGTRLTVT.

V is TRBV7-9 and J is TRBJ2-1; TCRdb proposes TRBD1, but this gene call is untestable without DNA. The germline CDR1 and CDR2 sequences are SEHNR and FQNEAQ (reference sequence). This CDR3 has 14 residues. CDR3 amino acids: CASSLSQGDNEQFF.

The genes are TRBV9 and TRBJ1-1; the D gene TCRdb calls, TRBD1, cannot be checked with no DNA. From germline, CDR1 is SGDLS and CDR2 YYNGEE. The CDR3 contains 13 residues. CDR3 sequence: CASSAGGGAEAFF. Looking up the rest from reference TRBV9 and TRBJ1-1 gives the full variable domain: DSGVTQTPKHLITATGQRVTLRCSPRSGDLSVYWYQQSLDQGLQFLIQYYNGEERAKGNILERFSAQQFPDLHSELNLSSLELGDSALYFCASSAGGGAEAFFGQGTRLTVV.

The chain links TRBV7-9 to TRBJ2-7; no DNA is available, so the TRBD2 call from TCRdb remains unchecked. The CDR3 length is 14 residues. Germline values: CDR1 SEHNR, CDR2 FQNEAQ (reference sequence). Here the CDR3 reads CASSWDLPVYEQYF.

The V gene is TRBV7-2, the J gene TRBJ2-1; TCRdb indicates TRBD2, and absent DNA this call remains unverified. Germline assignment: CDR1 SGHTA and CDR2 FQGNSA. This CDR3 spans 12 amino acids. The CDR3 loop reads CASSLRPWEQFF.

This clonotype is classed as large (0.1 to 1%) by frequency. The chain is built from TRBV4-3 and TRBJ2-1; TCRdb's assignment of TRBD1 cannot be checked, as there is no DNA. Germline V gene sequence: CDR1 LGHNA, CDR2 YSLEER. CDR3 size: 17 residues. CDR3 sequence reads: CASSQEGVASPYNEQFF.

The chain employs TRBV29-1 and TRBJ1-1; TCRdb picks TRBD1, but there is no DNA to check that call. The CDR3 is 13 amino acids. Germline loops: CDR1 SQVTM, CDR2 ANQGSEA. The CDR3 here is CSVGTGQARGAFF.

The rearrangement links TRBV5-6 to TRBJ2-1. This CDR3 spans 14 amino acids. CDR1 SGHDT and CDR2 YYEEEE come from the germline V gene. CDR3 sequence reads: CASSPVWDSNEQFF.

The chain has TRBV7-9 and TRBJ1-1; the D call from TCRdb, TRBD1, cannot be confirmed without DNA. The CDR3 runs to 16 residues. Germline V gene lookup returns CDR1 SEHNR and CDR2 FQNEAQ (reference sequence). The CDR3 sequence is CASSPGGPGGNTEAFF. Looking up the rest from reference TRBV7-9 and TRBJ1-1 gives the full variable domain: DTGVSQNPRHKITKRGQNVTFRCDPISEHNRLYWYRQTLGQGPEFLTYFQNEAQLEKSRLLSDRFSAERPKGSFSTLEIQRTEQGDSAMYLCASSPGGPGGNTEAFFGQGTRLTVV.

The chain recombines TRBV19 with TRBJ2-2. This CDR3 has 13 residues. From germline, CDR1 is LNHDA and CDR2 SQIVND (reference sequence). CDR3 amino acids: CASSIDLAGELFF.

CDR3 protein: CSARRDRGRNYGYTF. The gene calls are TRBV20-1 and TRBJ1-2; the D gene TCRdb calls, TRBD1, cannot be checked with no DNA. Looked up from germline, CDR1 is DFQATT and CDR2 is SNEGSKA (reference sequence). The CDR3 loop spans 15 amino acids.

The chain employs TRBV6-4 and TRBJ2-1; TCRdb's D call, TRBD2, is unchecked because there is no DNA. Germline CDR1 MRHNA, CDR2 SNTAGT. The CDR3 totals 13 residues. The CDR3 is CASSEGPEDEQFF.

The chain is built from TRBV6-2 or TRBV6-3 and TRBJ1-1; TCRdb names TRBD1, which stays unverified in the absence of DNA. The CDR3 is 14 amino acids. Germline-derived CDR1 and CDR2 are MNHEY and SVGEGT. CDR3 in amino acids: CASSLTGANTEAFF.

This CDR3 reads CASSQVVEEYPYNEQFF. The rearrangement links TRBV4-3 to TRBJ2-1. CDR3 length: 17 amino acids. The germline V gene encodes CDR1 LGHNA and CDR2 YSLEER.

The CDR3 loop reads CASSPEEGYTEAFF. The gene calls are TRBV16 and TRBJ1-1. The CDR3 has 14 residues. Germline V gives CDR1 KGHSY, CDR2 FQNENV.

The genes are TRBV28 and TRBJ2-3; the TCRdb call, TRBD1, lacks DNA for checking. Germline V CDR1 and CDR2: MDHEN, SYDVKM. The CDR3 covers 16 residues. CDR3 sequence reads: CASRLQAYNPTDTQYF.

The V and J genes are TRBV6-4 and TRBJ2-6; the TCRdb D gene call, TRBD1, has no DNA to confirm it. The CDR3 spans 16 residues. The germline V gene has CDR1 MRHNA and CDR2 SNTAGT. The CDR3 spells CASSDSGGAGANVLTF.